This T cell receptor (beta chain) derives from a study of CD8 T cells in ankylosing spondylitis. In the case of this clonotype: The antigen remains undetermined.

With 8 bases clipped from V and 5 bases from J, the junction kept 5 bases outside the gene matches. The CDR3 is made up of 13 amino acids. Broader study findings: Relatively scarce in peripheral blood, disease-linked clones were CD8+. Prior literature has documented some motif variants in synovial fluid and blood from reactive arthritis. In ankylosing spondylitis blood, a motif of roughly 8 highly homologous TCR beta variants appeared characteristic. Significantly higher representation of disease-linked clones was reported for matched ankylosing spondylitis synovial fluid.

Preparation of TCR beta libraries was done by quantitative 5'-RACE with molecular barcodes. TCRdb reprocessed the 5' RACE reads with MiXCR, giving one entry per CDR3 protein. This sample has fewer than 400,000 distinct CDR3 sequences, with 8% found just once. The receptor was isolated from a male donor with ankylosing spondylitis. V gene TRBV12-3 or TRBV12-4 combines with J gene TRBJ1-5; TRBD1 matches at 8 bases. Sequencing input: blood, either unsorted or a sorted T cell fraction (not recorded which). The CDR3 sequence is CASRLTGDQPQHF. The DNA of the CDR3 is TGTGCCAGCCGCCTGACAGGGGATCAGCCCCAGCATTTT.